The 15 T cell receptor beta chains below all came from one sample that was sequenced in a study of cytomegalovirus exposure and HLA in healthy donors. Data came from immunoSEQ multiplex PCR; TCRdb stores just in-frame clones and leaves some out. The table includes more than 85,000 clones, about 86% detected once. Sample: PBMCs. Receptors were obtained from a woman aged 18-29 years in good health and CMV-seropositive.

The V gene is TRBV4-1, the J gene TRBJ1-5; the D gene is possibly TRBD1 (5 bases). The V gene lost 5 bases and the J gene lost 8 bases, with 22 bases spanning the gap. The CDR3 is 16 residues long. CDR1 is MGHRA, CDR2 YSYEKL, per germline. The CDR3 sequence: CASSAQGRLTEKPQHF. CDR3 bases: TGCGCCAGCAGCGCTCAGGGAAGATTAACGGAAAAGCCCCAGCATTTT.

This chain connects TRBV10-2 to TRBJ2-7; 12 positions match TRBD1. Germline values: CDR1 WSHSY, CDR2 SAAADI. The CDR3 is made up of 17 amino acids. J lost 1 base, V lost 6 bases, and 10 bases had no gene match. The CDR3 region is CASSLGTGGGRSYEQYF. CDR3 coding DNA: TGCGCCAGCAGCCTGGGGACAGGGGGCGGACGGTCCTACGAGCAGTACTTC.

This clone was observed a single time. The V call is TRBV5-4, the J call TRBJ1-2; TRBD1 matches 10 bases. The CDR3 is 12 residues long. V shed 3 bases, J shed 14 bases, and the junction held 7 bases outside the gene matches. Per germline, CDR1 SGHNT and CDR2 YYREEE (reference sequence). CDR3 in amino acids: CASSSTGGGGTF. CDR3 sequence (DNA): TGTGCCAGCAGCTCGACAGGGGGCGGGGGAACCTTC.

The genes are TRBV7-2 and TRBJ1-2; no firm D call. This CDR3 contains 15 residues. The V gene lost 5 bases and the J gene lost 0 bases, with 13 bases spanning the gap. Germline CDR1 SGHTA, CDR2 FQGNSA. Here the CDR3 DNA reads TGTGCCAGCAGCCCTGGCGGCAACGCTAACTATGGCTACACCTTC. Protein: CASSPGGNANYGYTF.

J is TRBJ1-5 and V is TRBV5-1, with a tentative D call TRBD1 (6 bases). Looked up from germline, CDR1 is SGHRS and CDR2 is YFSETQ. Between the trimmed V and J ends, which lost 2 bases and 1 base, there was a span of 10 bases. The CDR3 has 15 amino acids. In nucleotides, the CDR3 is TGCGCCAGCAGCTTAACAGGGATGAGCAATCAGCCCCAGCATTTT. Amino acids: CASSLTGMSNQPQHF. The entire variable domain, with the rest obtained from reference TRBV5-1 and TRBJ1-5, is as follows: KAGVTQTPRYLIKTRGQQVTLSCSPISGHRSVSWYQQTPGQGLQFLFEYFSETQRNKGNFPGRFSGRQFSNSRSEMNVSTLELGDSALYLCASSLTGMSNQPQHFGDGTRLSIL.

The chain joins TRBV5-6 to TRBJ1-3; D ambiguous. V lost 2 bases and J lost 0, with 9 bases in between. The CDR3 runs to 15 residues. The germline V gene has CDR1 SGHDT and CDR2 YYEEEE. The CDR3 DNA reads TGTGCCAGCAGCTTACCCGGGAGCTCTGGAAACACCATATATTTT. Amino acids: CASSLPGSSGNTIYF.

The chain has TRBV6-5 and TRBJ2-7, with a possible D match to TRBD1 (5 bases). Germline V gene sequence: CDR1 MNHEY, CDR2 SVGAGI. The V end was cut by 0 bases, the J end by 3 bases, with 12 bases between. The CDR3 is made up of 15 amino acids. CDR3 region: CASSYSRHRLYEQYF. CDR3 sequence (DNA): TGTGCCAGCAGTTACTCGCGTCACAGGCTCTACGAGCAGTACTTC.

V is TRBV18 and J is TRBJ1-4; D call uncertain. Germline lookup yields CDR1 KGHSH and CDR2 LQKENI. The CDR3 sequence is 13 residues long. The V and J ends lost 0 bases and 14 bases respectively, with 13 bases between them. The CDR3: CASSPPSGVQLFF. The CDR3 region has the DNA TGTGCCAGCTCACCACCATCGGGAGTTCAGCTGTTTTTT.

The chain links TRBV28 to TRBJ1-4; no clear D. The CDR3 has 16 amino acids. The V gene's germline CDR1 is MDHEN and CDR2 SYDVKM. The V end lost 5 bases, the J end lost 0 bases, and 13 bases lay between the germline ends. The CDR3 is CASSPPEVPTNEKLFF. Written as DNA, the CDR3 is TGTGCCAGCAGTCCCCCGGAGGTTCCAACTAATGAAAAACTGTTTTTT.

The chain carries TRBV4-2 and TRBJ2-2; a possible D gene is TRBD1 (5 bases). The germline V and J ends were trimmed by 0 bases and 5 bases, with 13 bases remaining between them. The CDR3 contains 16 residues. CDR1 LGHNA and CDR2 YNFKEQ come from the germline V gene. The CDR3 reads CASSQDPAGRTGELFF. In nucleotides, the CDR3 is TGTGCCAGCAGCCAAGATCCGGCAGGGCGGACCGGGGAGCTGTTTTTT.

The chain combines TRBV27 with TRBJ2-6; 7 nucleotides match TRBD2. The CDR3 has 16 amino acids. Trimming at V came to 8 bases and at J to 0 bases, leaving 7 bases not matched to a gene. Germline CDR1 reads MNHEY; CDR2 reads SMNVEV (reference sequence). The CDR3 nucleotides read TGTGCCAGCCGCCGGGACTATGCCTCTGGGGCCAACGTCCTGACTTTC. This sequence encodes CASRRDYASGANVLTF.

The chain links TRBV2 to TRBJ2-3; D perhaps matches TRBD2 (6 bases). Germline CDR1 SNHLY, CDR2 FYNNEI. V lost 5 bases and J lost 5, with 17 bases in between. CDR3 size: 15 residues. In DNA, the CDR3 is TGTGCCAGCAGTCCAACGACAGCGGAGGGAGATACGCAGTATTTT. This codes for CASSPTTAEGDTQYF.

The rearrangement links TRBV5-4 to TRBJ1-5; 10 bases line up with TRBD1. The length of the CDR3 is 15 residues. Trimming took 4 bases from V and 1 from J; bases not matched to a gene: 2. CDR1 and CDR2 (germline): SGHNT, YYREEE (reference sequence). CDR3 nucleotide sequence: TGTGCCAGCAGCCCGGGACAGGGGAGCAATCAGCCCCAGCATTTT. Translation gives CASSPGQGSNQPQHF.

This clone turned up a few times. The rearrangement joins TRBV28 to TRBJ1-5; D may be TRBD1 (5 bases). Trimming took off 7 bases at V and 7 bases at J, with 23 bases between the two ends. The length of the CDR3 is 16 residues. Per germline, CDR1 MDHEN and CDR2 SYDVKM. The chain's CDR3 is CASTLLGGSAGQPQHF. The CDR3 DNA sequence: TGTGCCAGCACCCTATTGGGGGGGTCGGCCGGACAGCCCCAGCATTTT.

The chain joins TRBV5-6 to TRBJ1-1; D may be TRBD1 (5 bases). The CDR3 is 11 amino acids. The germline V gene encodes CDR1 SGHDT and CDR2 YYEEEE. V was shortened by 6 bases and J by 6 bases, with 9 bases between the two germline ends. CDR3: CASTQGPEAFF. The DNA of the CDR3 is TGTGCCAGCACCCAGGGCCCTGAAGCTTTCTTT.